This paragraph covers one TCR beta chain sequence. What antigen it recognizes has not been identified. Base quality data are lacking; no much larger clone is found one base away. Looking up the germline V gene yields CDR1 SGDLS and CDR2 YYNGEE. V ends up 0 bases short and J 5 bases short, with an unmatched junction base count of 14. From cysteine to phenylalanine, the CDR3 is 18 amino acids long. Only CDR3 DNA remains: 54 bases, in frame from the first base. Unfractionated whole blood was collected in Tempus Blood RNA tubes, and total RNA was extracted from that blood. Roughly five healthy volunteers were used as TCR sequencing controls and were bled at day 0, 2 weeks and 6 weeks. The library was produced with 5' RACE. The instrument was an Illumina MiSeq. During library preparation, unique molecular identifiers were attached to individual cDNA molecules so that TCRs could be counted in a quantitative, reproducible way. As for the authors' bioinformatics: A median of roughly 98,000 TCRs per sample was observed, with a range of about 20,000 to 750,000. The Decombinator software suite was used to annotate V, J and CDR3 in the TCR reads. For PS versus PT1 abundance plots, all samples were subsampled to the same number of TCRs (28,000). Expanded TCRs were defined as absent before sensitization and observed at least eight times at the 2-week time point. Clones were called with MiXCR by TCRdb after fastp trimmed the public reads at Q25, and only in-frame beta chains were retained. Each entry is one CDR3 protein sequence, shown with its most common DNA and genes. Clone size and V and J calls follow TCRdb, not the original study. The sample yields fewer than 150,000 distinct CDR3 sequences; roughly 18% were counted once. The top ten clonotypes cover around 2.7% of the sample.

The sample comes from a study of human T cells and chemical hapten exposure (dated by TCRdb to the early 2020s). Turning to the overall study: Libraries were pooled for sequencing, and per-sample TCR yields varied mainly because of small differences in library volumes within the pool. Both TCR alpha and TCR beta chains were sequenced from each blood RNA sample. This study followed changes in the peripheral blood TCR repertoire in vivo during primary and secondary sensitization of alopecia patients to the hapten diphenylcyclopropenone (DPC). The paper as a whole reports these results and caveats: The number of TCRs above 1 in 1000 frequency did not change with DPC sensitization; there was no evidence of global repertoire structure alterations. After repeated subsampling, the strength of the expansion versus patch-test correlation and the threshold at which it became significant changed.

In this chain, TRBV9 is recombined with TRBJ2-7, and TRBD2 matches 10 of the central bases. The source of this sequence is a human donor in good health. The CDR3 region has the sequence CASSVGLAGAPTPNEQYF. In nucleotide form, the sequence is TGTGCCAGCAGCGTAGGGCTAGCGGGAGCCCCGACGCCCAACGAGCAGTACTTC.